This TCR beta chain comes out of a study of blood T cell repertoires in COVID-19. The V gene lost 6 bases and the J gene lost 8 bases, with 16 bases spanning the gap. The CDR3 contains 13 residues. Germline-derived CDR1 and CDR2 are LGHDT and YNNKEL (reference sequence). Assay: immunoSEQ multiplex PCR; the TCRdb copy retains only in-frame clones and omits some. The sample lists approximately 300,000 clones, 75% to 95% occurring once. Sequencing used peripheral blood. The TCR was taken from a woman younger than 45 with COVID-19, enrolled during active disease. This chain connects TRBV3-1 (or the pseudogene TRBV3-2) to TRBJ1-2; tentative D call: TRBD1 (5 bases). The CDR3 bases are TGTGCCAGCAGAAAGGCGGGGGAGGAGGGCTACACCTTC. This sequence encodes CASRKAGEEGYTF.